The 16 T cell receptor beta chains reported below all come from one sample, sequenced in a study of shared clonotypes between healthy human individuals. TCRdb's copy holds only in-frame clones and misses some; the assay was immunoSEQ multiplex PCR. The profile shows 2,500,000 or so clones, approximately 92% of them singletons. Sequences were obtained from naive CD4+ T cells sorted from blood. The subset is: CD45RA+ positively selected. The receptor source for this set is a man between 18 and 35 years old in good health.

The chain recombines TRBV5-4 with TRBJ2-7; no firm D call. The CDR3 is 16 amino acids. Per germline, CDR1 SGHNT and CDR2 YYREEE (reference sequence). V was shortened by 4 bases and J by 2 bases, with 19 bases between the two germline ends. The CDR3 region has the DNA TGTGCCAGCAGCGCGTACTCTCTCCTAGGGACCTACGAGCAGTACTTC. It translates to CASSAYSLLGTYEQYF.

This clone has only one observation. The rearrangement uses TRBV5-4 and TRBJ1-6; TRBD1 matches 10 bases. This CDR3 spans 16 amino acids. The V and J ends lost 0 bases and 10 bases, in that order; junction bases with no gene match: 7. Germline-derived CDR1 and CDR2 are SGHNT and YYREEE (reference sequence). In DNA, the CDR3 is TGTGCCAGCAGCTTGGCAGGGGACAGGGGAGGCTCACCCCTCCACTTT. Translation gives CASSLAGDRGGSPLHF.

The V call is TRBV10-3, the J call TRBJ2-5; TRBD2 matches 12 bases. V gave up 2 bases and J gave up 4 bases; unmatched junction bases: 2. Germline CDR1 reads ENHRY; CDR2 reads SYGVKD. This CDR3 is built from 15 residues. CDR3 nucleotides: TGTGCCATCAGTGAGCTAGCGGGGGGGAGAGAGACCCAGTACTTC. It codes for CAISELAGGRETQYF.

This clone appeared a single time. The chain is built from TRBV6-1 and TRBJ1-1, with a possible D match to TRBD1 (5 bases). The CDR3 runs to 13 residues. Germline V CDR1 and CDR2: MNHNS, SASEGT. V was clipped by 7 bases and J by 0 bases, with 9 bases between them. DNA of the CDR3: TGTGCCAGCACCGGGACCATGAACACTGAAGCTTTCTTT. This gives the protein CASTGTMNTEAFF.

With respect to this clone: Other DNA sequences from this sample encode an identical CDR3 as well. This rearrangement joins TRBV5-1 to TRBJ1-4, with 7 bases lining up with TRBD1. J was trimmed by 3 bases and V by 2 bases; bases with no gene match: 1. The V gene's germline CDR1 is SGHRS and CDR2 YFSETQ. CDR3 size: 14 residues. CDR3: CASSFQGANEKLFF. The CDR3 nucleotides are TGCGCCAGCAGCTTCCAGGGGGCTAATGAAAAACTGTTTTTT.

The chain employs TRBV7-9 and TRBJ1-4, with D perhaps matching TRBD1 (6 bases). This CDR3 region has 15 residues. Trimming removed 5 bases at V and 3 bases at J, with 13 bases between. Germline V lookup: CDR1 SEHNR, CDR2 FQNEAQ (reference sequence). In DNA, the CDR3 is TGTGCCAGCAGCGCCTACAGGGAGGCTAATGAAAAACTGTTTTTT. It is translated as CASSAYREANEKLFF.

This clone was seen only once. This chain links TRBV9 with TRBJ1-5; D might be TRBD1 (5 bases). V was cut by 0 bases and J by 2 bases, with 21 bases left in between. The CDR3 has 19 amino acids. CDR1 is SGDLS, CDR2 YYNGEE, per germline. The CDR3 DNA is TGTGCCAGCAGCGTAGAGAAAGACGGACAAAGGTCGGGCAATCAGCCCCAGCATTTT. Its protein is CASSVEKDGQRSGNQPQHF.

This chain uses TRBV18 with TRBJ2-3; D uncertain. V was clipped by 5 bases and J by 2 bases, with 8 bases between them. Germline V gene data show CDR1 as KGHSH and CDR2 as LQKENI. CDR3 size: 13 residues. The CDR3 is CASSLDNTDTQYF. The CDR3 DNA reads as TGTGCCAGCTCATTAGACAACACAGATACGCAGTATTTT.

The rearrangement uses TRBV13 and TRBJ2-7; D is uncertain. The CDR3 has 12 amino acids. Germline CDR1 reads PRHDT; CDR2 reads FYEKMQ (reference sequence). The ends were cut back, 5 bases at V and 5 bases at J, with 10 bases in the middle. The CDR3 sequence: CASSDRQDEQYF. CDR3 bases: TGTGCCAGCAGCGACCGGCAGGACGAGCAGTACTTC.

In DNA, the CDR3 is TGCGCCAGCAGCTTGGTGCTAGCGGCACAAGAGACCCAGTACTTC. Its translation is CASSLVLAAQETQYF. V gene TRBV5-1 combines with J gene TRBJ2-5; 7 bases align to TRBD2. Trimming cost V 0 bases and J 2 bases; bases outside gene matches: 4. The CDR3 extends over 15 amino acids. From germline, CDR1 is SGHRS and CDR2 YFSETQ. Full variable domain (remainder filled in from reference TRBV5-1 and TRBJ2-5): KAGVTQTPRYLIKTRGQQVTLSCSPISGHRSVSWYQQTPGQGLQFLFEYFSETQRNKGNFPGRFSGRQFSNSRSEMNVSTLELGDSALYLCASSLVLAAQETQYFGPGTRLLVL.

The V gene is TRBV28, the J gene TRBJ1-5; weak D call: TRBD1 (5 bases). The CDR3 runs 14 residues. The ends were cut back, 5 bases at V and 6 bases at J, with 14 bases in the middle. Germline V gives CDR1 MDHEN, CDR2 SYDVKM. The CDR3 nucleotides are TGTGCCAGCAGTATGGGGGTCCAGGGTCAGCCCCAGCATTTT. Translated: CASSMGVQGQPQHF. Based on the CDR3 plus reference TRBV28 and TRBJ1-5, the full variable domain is DVKVTQSSRYLVKRTGEKVFLECVQDMDHENMFWYRQDPGLGLRLIYFSYDVKMKEKGDIPEGYSVSREKKERFSLILESASTNQTSMYLCASSMGVQGQPQHFGDGTRLSIL.

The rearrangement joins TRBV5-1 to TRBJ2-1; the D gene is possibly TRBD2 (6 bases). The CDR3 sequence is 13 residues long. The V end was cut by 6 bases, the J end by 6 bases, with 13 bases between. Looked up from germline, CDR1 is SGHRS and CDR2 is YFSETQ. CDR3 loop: CASTPGTPNEQFF. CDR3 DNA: TGCGCCAGCACCCCAGGGACTCCCAATGAGCAGTTCTTC.

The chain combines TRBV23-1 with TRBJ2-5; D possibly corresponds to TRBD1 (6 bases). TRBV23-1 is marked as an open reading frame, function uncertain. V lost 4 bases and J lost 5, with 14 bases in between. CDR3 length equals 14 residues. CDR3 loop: CASSRGQPWETQYF. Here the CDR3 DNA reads TGCGCCAGCAGTCGGGGGCAGCCTTGGGAGACCCAGTACTTC.

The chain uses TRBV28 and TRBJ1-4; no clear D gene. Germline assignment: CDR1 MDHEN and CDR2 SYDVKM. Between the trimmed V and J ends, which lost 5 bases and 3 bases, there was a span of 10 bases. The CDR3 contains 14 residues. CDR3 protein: CASSSGSPNEKLFF. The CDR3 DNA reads TGTGCCAGCAGTAGCGGGTCTCCTAATGAAAAACTGTTTTTT.

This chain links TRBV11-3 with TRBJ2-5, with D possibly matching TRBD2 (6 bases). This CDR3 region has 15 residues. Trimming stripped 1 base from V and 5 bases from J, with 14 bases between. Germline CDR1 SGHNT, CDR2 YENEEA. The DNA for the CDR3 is TGTGCCAGCAGCTTAGGGAGGGGTAGCCGTGAGACCCAGTACTTC. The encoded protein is CASSLGRGSRETQYF.

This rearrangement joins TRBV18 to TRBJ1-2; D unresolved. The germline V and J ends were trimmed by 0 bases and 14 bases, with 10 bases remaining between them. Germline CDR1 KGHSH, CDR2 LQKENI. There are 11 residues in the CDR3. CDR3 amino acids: CASSPPMGCTF. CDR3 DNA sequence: TGTGCCAGCTCACCACCGATGGGTTGTACCTTC.